This TCR beta chain was identified in a study of T cell responses to AZD1222 COVID-19 vaccine (dated by TCRdb to the early 2020s). Broadly, across the study: A total of roughly 240 trial participants underwent TCR sequencing, of whom some 210 received two doses of AZD1222 and about 25 received two doses of the MenACWY control vaccine. Trial participants were enrolled into age subgroups of 18-55, 56-69 and 70-plus years, which contained around 150, 28 and 57 TCR-sequenced participants, respectively.

V ends up 2 bases short and J 7 bases short, with an unmatched junction base count of 6. The CDR3 has 15 amino acids, counting the end cysteine and phenylalanine. The CDR3 DNA has 45 bases and is translated from base 1. The germline V gene supplies CDR1 SGHTA and CDR2 FQGTGA. Beyond this particular receptor, the publication reports: Reportedly, close to half of the unique spike-specific TCRs recognized epitopes lying outside the regions that are mutated in the B.1.351 and B.1.1.7 variants. Only five to seven AZD1222 recipients were SARS-CoV-2 seropositive at baseline, limiting conclusions about previously exposed vaccinees. After two AZD1222 doses, both the breadth and the depth of spike-specific TCRs were significantly higher than at day 0 and than in MenACWY recipients. Participants were mostly white British, with more females than males. The authors suggested clonal diversity may have been underestimated. Because no day 14 peak-response samples were available, the repertoires could be characterized only after the peak T cell response. The 56-69-year group was small, and its depth increase did not reach significance, likely because of low power. CD4 TCRs associated with the vaccine covered the entire spike protein, and the dominant responses were in regions 160-218 and 743-854.

The CDR3 regions of human TCRbeta chains were analyzed by immunosequencing. As for how the authors treated the data: Repertoire TCRs were checked for matches against a reference library of SARS-CoV-2-specific TCRs that had been generated using the MIRA antigen-specificity platform. Breadth was defined as the fraction of unique TCRs that were SARS-CoV-2-associated, and depth was defined as the fraction of total T cells that were SARS-CoV-2-associated. Using the MIRA data, each spike-specific TCR was assigned both to the spike region to which the TCR was reactive and to a CD4 or CD8 class. Log10-transformed breadth and depth values were compared by one-way ANOVA with Sidak's multiple comparisons tests. TCRdb stores this immuneACCESS table with in-frame sequences only. Part of the clones is absent; in the studies checked, under half of the shortfall reflects unresolved V genes, and no reason is known for the rest. The V and J calls and clone size were taken over from that table, and D and trimming were inferred from the DNA. The sample table records 110,000 or so clones; 80% to 95% of these occur just once. The ten largest account for 4% to 4.5% of the sample.

The meaning of the sample's time point label: about 28 days (+/-7) after the second vaccine dose. The treatment or condition label, as the study defines it: meningococcal conjugate vaccine given as trial control. Vaccinee samples came from UK trials COV001 and COV002, including a single-blind randomized controlled phase 2/3 trial of AZD1222 (ChAdOx1 nCoV-19) in healthy adults. For TCRbeta chain sequencing, PBMC samples from trial participants were taken at day 0 and at day 28 after the second dose. As regards this clone: The specificity of this receptor is unknown. No base-level quality is on record; no much larger clone is a single base apart.

This TCR came from an adult who received the MenACWY meningococcal vaccine as a control. The rearranged segments are TRBV7-3 and TRBJ2-1, and TRBD2 matches 9 of the central bases. The sequencing used peripheral blood, collected 28 days after the second dose of the MenACWY control vaccine. CDR3 region: CASSLAVAGANEQFF. The DNA is TGTGCCAGCAGCTTAGCGGTAGCGGGAGCTAATGAGCAGTTCTTC. Full variable domain (CDR3 extended with the reference TRBV7-3 and TRBJ2-1 proteins): GAGVSQTPSNKVTEKGKYVELRCDPISGHTALYWYRQSLGQGPEFLIYFQGTGAADDSGLPNDRFFAVRPEGSVSTLKIQRTERGDSAVYLCASSLAVAGANEQFFGPGTRLTVL.